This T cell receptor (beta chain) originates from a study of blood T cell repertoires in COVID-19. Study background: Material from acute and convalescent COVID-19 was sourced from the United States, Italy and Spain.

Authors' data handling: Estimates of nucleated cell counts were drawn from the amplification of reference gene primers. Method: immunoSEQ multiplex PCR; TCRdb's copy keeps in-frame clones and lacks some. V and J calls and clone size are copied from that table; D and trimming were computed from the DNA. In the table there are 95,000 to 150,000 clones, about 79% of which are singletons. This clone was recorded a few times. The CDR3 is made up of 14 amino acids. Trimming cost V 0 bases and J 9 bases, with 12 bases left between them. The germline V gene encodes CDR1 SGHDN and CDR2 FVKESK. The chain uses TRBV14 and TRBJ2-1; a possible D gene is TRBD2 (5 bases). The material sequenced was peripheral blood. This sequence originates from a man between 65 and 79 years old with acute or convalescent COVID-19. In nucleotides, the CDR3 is TGTGCCAGCAGCCAAGATCAGGCGAGGGTTGAGCAGTTCTTC. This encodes CASSQDQARVEQFF.